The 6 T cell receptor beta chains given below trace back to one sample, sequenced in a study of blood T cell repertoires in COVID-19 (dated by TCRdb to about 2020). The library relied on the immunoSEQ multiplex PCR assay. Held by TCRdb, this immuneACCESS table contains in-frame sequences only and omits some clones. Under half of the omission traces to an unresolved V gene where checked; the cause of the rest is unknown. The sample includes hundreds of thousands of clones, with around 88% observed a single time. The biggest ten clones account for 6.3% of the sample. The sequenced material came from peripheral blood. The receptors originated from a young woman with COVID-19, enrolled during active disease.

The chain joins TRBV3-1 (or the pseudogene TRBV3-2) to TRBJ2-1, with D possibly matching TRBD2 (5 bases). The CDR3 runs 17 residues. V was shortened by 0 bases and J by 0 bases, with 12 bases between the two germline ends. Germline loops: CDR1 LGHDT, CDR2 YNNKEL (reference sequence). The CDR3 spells CASSQDLRGSSYNEQFF. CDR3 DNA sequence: TGTGCCAGCAGCCAAGATCTCAGAGGGAGCTCCTACAATGAGCAGTTCTTC.

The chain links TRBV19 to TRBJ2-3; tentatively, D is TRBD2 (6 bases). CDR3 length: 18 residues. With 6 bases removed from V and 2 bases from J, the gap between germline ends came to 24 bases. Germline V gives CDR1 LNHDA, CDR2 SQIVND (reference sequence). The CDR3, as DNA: TGTGCCAGTAGCACTGGGAGAACTTGGCGGGGAGACACAGATACGCAGTATTTT. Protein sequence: CASSTGRTWRGDTDTQYF.

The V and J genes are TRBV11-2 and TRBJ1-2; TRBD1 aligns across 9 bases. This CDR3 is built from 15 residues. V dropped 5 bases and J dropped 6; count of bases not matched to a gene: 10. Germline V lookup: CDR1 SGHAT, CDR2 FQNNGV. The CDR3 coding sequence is TGTGCCAGCAGCCTATGGACAGGGGTTGAAGATGGCTACACCTTC. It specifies CASSLWTGVEDGYTF.

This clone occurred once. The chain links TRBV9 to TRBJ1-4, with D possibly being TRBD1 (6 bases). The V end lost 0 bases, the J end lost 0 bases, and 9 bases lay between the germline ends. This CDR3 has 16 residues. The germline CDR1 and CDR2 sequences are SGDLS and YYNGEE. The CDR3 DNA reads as TGTGCCAGCAGCGTAGGACAGGATGCAACTAATGAAAAACTGTTTTTT. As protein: CASSVGQDATNEKLFF.

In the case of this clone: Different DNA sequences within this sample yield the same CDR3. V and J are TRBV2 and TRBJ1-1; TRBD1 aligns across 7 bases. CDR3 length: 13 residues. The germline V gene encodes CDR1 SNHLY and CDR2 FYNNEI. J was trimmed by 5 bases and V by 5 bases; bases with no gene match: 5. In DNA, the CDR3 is TGTGCCAGCAGTCGACAGGGAGGTACTGAAGCTTTCTTT. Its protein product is CASSRQGGTEAFF.

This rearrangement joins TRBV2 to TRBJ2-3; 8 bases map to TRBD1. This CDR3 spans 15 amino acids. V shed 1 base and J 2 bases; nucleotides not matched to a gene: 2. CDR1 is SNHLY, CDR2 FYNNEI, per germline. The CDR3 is CASSEGTGTTDTQYF. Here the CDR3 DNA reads TGTGCCAGCAGTGAAGGGACAGGGACCACAGATACGCAGTATTTT.